These 6 T cell receptor beta chains were sequenced from one sample in a study of T-cell reconstitution after alpha-beta-depleted transplantation in children. A TCRbeta library incorporating unique molecular identifiers was prepared. MiXCR, applied by TCRdb to the PCR reads, yields one record per CDR3 protein. Found here are over 120,000 distinct CDR3 sequences, around 9% of them singletons; the top ten hold about a sixth. Material: PBMCs, mostly from graft donor cells, obtained 180 days after TCRalphabeta/CD19-depleted stem cell transplant. The receptors were gathered from a female patient between 2 and 15 years old who had a stem cell transplant for congenital amegakaryocytic thrombocytopenia, so the T cells may come from the graft donor.

This clonotype was observed many times. The chain couples TRBV30 to TRBJ1-4; TRBD1 aligns across 7 bases. CDR1 and CDR2 (germline): GTSNPN, SVGIG (reference sequence). The CDR3 is 14 amino acids. After removal of 2 bases from V and 4 bases from J, the junction contained 4 bases not matched to a gene. This CDR3 reads CAWSRDRVNEKLFF. In DNA form, the CDR3 reads TGTGCCTGGAGTCGGGACAGAGTTAATGAAAAACTGTTTTTT.

This clonotype was recorded at least ten times. V gene TRBV29-1 combines with J gene TRBJ2-7, with D possibly called TRBD1 or TRBD2 (6 bases each). CDR1 and CDR2 (germline): SQVTM, ANQGSEA. The CDR3 consists of 13 residues. The CDR3 DNA reads TGCAGGGGGGGACAAAATAGCCCCTACGAGCAGTACTTC. Encoded protein: CRGGQNSPYEQYF.

This clonotype was seen a handful of times. This chain uses TRBV6-1 with TRBJ1-4; no reliable D call. CDR3 length: 15 amino acids. V shed 6 bases and J shed 6 bases, with 17 bases lying between them. Germline V lookup: CDR1 MNHNS, CDR2 SASEGT. CDR3 in DNA: TGTGCCAGCAGGTCAAACAGATTTGGGGATGAAAAACTGTTTTTT. Protein: CASRSNRFGDEKLFF.

This clonotype was recorded once. A read error may explain this, as a much larger clone is one base away. The V gene is TRBV19, the J gene TRBJ2-7; the D gene could be TRBD1 or TRBD2 (5 bases each). V gave up 10 bases and J gave up 0 bases, with 10 bases separating them. From germline, CDR1 is LNHDA and CDR2 SQIVND (reference sequence). The CDR3 length is 12 residues. The CDR3 loop reads CATRDGSYEQYF. The DNA of the CDR3 is TGTGCCACAAGGGACGGCTCCTACGAGCAGTACTTC.

The chain has TRBV5-1 and TRBJ2-7; D gene ambiguous. CDR1 and CDR2 from the germline V gene are SGHRS and YFSETQ. The CDR3 loop spans 17 amino acids. Trimming took off 0 bases at V and 1 base at J, with 17 bases between the two ends. In DNA form, the CDR3 reads TGCGCCAGCAGCTTGGTGGCGAATATTGTCGCATCCTACGAGCAGTACTTC. Residues: CASSLVANIVASYEQYF. The complete variable domain, with remaining parts taken from reference TRBV5-1 and TRBJ2-7, reads KAGVTQTPRYLIKTRGQQVTLSCSPISGHRSVSWYQQTPGQGLQFLFEYFSETQRNKGNFPGRFSGRQFSNSRSEMNVSTLELGDSALYLCASSLVANIVASYEQYFGPGTRLTVT.

The rearrangement joins TRBV18 to TRBJ1-5; perhaps TRBD1 as D (5 bases). The germline V and J ends were trimmed by 3 bases and 1 base, with 10 bases remaining between them. Germline-derived CDR1 and CDR2 are KGHSH and LQKENI. This CDR3 is 15 amino acids long. CDR3 protein: CASSPRDGSNQPQHF. CDR3 DNA sequence: TGTGCCAGCTCACCGCGGGACGGGAGCAATCAGCCCCAGCATTTT.